This is a list of T cell receptor beta chains from one sample in a study of siplizumab effects on memory and regulatory T cells. Repertoires were generated with immunoSEQ multiplex PCR, while TCRdb's copy carries only in-frame clones and drops some. Of 90,000 to 130,000 clones in the sample, roughly 90% are singletons; the top ten hold 1.3%. The sequencing sample was made of CD4+ T cells sorted from blood. Receptor source: a human donor in good health. CDR3s leave out the opening cysteine and the closing phenylalanine or tryptophan.

j_call	v_call	cdr3_length	cdr3_aa
TRBJ1-1	TRBV6-5	9	ASMEGRVAF
TRBJ2-3	TRBV7-2	11	ASSFSTPDTQY
TRBJ2-1	TRBV9	14	ASSVASQTSYNEQF
TRBJ2-7	TRBV9	13	ASSVGQGFSYEQY
TRBJ1-1	TRBV6-1	11	ASSPLMNTEAF
TRBJ2-1	TRBV20-1	9	SARRYNEQF
TRBJ1-1	TRBV19	13	ASSFNRGGDTEAF
TRBJ2-2	TRBV2	12	ASTGTALTGELF
TRBJ1-2	TRBV10-3	11	AISESTVYGYT
TRBJ2-1	TRBV4-2	17	ASSHSGTGGADGWNEQF
TRBJ2-3	TRBV7-9	10	ASSPTSDTQY
TRBJ2-7	TRBV2	9	ASSEYYEQY
TRBJ2-1	TRBV5-5	13	ASSLGAGGASEQF
TRBJ2-3	TRBV9	14	ASSPRGLRSTDTQY
TRBJ2-1	TRBV6-6	13	ASSEAAGIYNEQF
TRBJ2-2	TRBV2	12	ASSAGHPTGELF
TRBJ1-1	TRBV19	12	ASTRGVVGTEAF
TRBJ1-5	TRBV7-2	13	ASSPALGSNQPQH
TRBJ2-2	TRBV18	14	ASSPPTGGNTGELF
TRBJ1-5	TRBV18	13	ASSPERLSNQPQH
TRBJ2-1	TRBV10-2	14	ASRPYEAWVDNEQF
TRBJ2-7	TRBV7-9	12	ASSFTSELYEQY
TRBJ1-3	TRBV6-1	12	ASSEAATRNTIY
TRBJ1-2	TRBV4-1	10	ASSQTAIGYT
TRBJ1-2	TRBV6-5	11	ASSRNRGEGYT
TRBJ1-4	TRBV4-1	12	ASSPRTVNEKLF
TRBJ1-2	TRBV7-8	13	ASSPQGPLTYGYT
TRBJ1-1	TRBV9	12	ASSVVTGSAEAF